The rows below give T cell receptor beta chains drawn from one sample of a study of radiotherapy plus CTLA-4 blockade in lung cancer. TCRdb's table, derived via immunoSEQ multiplex PCR, lists solely in-frame clones and lacks some. The table lists about 120,000 clones, approximately 90% of them singletons, with 6.9% in the top ten. This specimen consisted of peripheral blood, obtained from a patient treated with radiotherapy plus ipilimumab. The receptors originated from a human donor with non-small cell lung cancer that progressed on radiotherapy plus ipilimumab. Both conserved end residues are part of each CDR3. A D gene is named only where the DNA matches it firmly. Clone sizes are given selectively: once, few, many, or a class where the clone is expanded.

j_call: TRBJ2-3
v_call: TRBV4-1
clone_size: .
d_call: TRBD2
cdr3_nt: TGCGCCAGCAGCCTTACCCCAGCGGGAGGTGGGGCAGATACGCAGTATTTT
cdr3_aa: CASSLTPAGGGADTQYF

j_call: TRBJ2-1
v_call: TRBV10-3
clone_size: .
d_call: .
cdr3_nt: TGTGCCATCAGTCCGAGGGGCCTCTTAAGCTCCTACAATGAGCAGTTCTTC
cdr3_aa: CAISPRGLLSSYNEQFF

j_call: TRBJ2-7
v_call: TRBV6-6
clone_size: few
d_call: TRBD1
cdr3_nt: TGTGCCAGCAGTGCGACAGGGGGCTCCTACGAGCAGTACTTC
cdr3_aa: CASSATGGSYEQYF

j_call: TRBJ1-2
v_call: TRBV19
clone_size: few
d_call: .
cdr3_nt: TGTGCCAGTAGTATAGAGGTTGACGGCTGGGATGGCTACACCTTC
cdr3_aa: CASSIEVDGWDGYTF

j_call: TRBJ2-3
v_call: TRBV11-1
clone_size: once
d_call: TRBD2
cdr3_nt: TGTGCCAGCAGCCCCCGGACTAGCGGGAGTGTGAATACGCAGTATTTT
cdr3_aa: CASSPRTSGSVNTQYF

j_call: TRBJ1-1
v_call: TRBV6-6
clone_size: .
d_call: .
cdr3_nt: TGTGCCAGCAGTTATGGGTGGGTGAACACTGAAGCTTTCTTT
cdr3_aa: CASSYGWVNTEAFF

j_call: TRBJ2-2
v_call: TRBV9
clone_size: .
d_call: .
cdr3_nt: TGTGCCAGCAGCCTCCGGGTCGGGACCACCTACACCGGGGAGCTGTTTTTT
cdr3_aa: CASSLRVGTTYTGELFF

j_call: TRBJ2-7
v_call: TRBV5-1
clone_size: .
d_call: .
cdr3_nt: TGCGCCAGCAGCTTGGCCCAGGGGTACGAGCAGTACTTC
cdr3_aa: CASSLAQGYEQYF

j_call: TRBJ2-2
v_call: TRBV5-7
clone_size: .
d_call: TRBD2
cdr3_nt: TGTGCCAGCAGCTTGTTGACTAGCGGCCGTATTTTGAACACCGGGGAGCTGTTTTTT
cdr3_aa: CASSLLTSGRILNTGELFF

j_call: TRBJ2-2
v_call: TRBV9
clone_size: .
d_call: .
cdr3_nt: TGTGCCAGCAGCGTTGGGACGGAAGTGGGGGAGCTGTTTTTT
cdr3_aa: CASSVGTEVGELFF

j_call: TRBJ2-1
v_call: TRBV19
clone_size: .
d_call: TRBD2
cdr3_nt: TGTGCCACAGCGGCCGGACTAGCGGGATCTAGCTCCTACAATGAGCAGTTCTTC
cdr3_aa: CATAAGLAGSSSYNEQFF

j_call: TRBJ2-3
v_call: TRBV2
clone_size: .
d_call: TRBD1
cdr3_nt: TGTGCCAGCAGTGTACAGGGGATGGGCACAGATACGCAGTATTTT
cdr3_aa: CASSVQGMGTDTQYF

j_call: TRBJ1-1
v_call: TRBV11-1
clone_size: .
d_call: .
cdr3_nt: TGTGCCAGCACCGCCCAGGGCTTGAACACTGAAGCTTTCTTT
cdr3_aa: CASTAQGLNTEAFF

j_call: TRBJ2-2
v_call: TRBV27
clone_size: .
d_call: .
cdr3_nt: TGTGCCAGCAGTATGACAGTGAACACCGGGGAGCTGTTTTTT
cdr3_aa: CASSMTVNTGELFF

j_call: TRBJ2-7
v_call: TRBV6-5
clone_size: .
d_call: .
cdr3_nt: TGTGCCAGCAGTCGCAGGGTGTCGGACGAGCAGTACTTC
cdr3_aa: CASSRRVSDEQYF

j_call: TRBJ2-2
v_call: TRBV7-8
clone_size: .
d_call: TRBD2
cdr3_nt: TGTGCCAGCGAAAGAGGGGGACTAGCGGGAGCCGGGGAGCTGTTTTTT
cdr3_aa: CASERGGLAGAGELFF

j_call: TRBJ2-7
v_call: TRBV5-6
clone_size: .
d_call: .
cdr3_nt: TGTGCCAGCAGCTTGCGGTCCGACTACTCCTACGAGCAGTACTTC
cdr3_aa: CASSLRSDYSYEQYF

j_call: TRBJ1-2
v_call: TRBV30
clone_size: .
d_call: .
cdr3_nt: TGTGCCTGGAGTAAGGGTGCCTATGGCTACACCTTC
cdr3_aa: CAWSKGAYGYTF

j_call: TRBJ1-2
v_call: TRBV5-8
clone_size: few
d_call: TRBD1
cdr3_nt: TGTGCCAGCGGTTTCCGGGACAGGGGGCAAGACACCTTC
cdr3_aa: CASGFRDRGQDTF

j_call: TRBJ2-7
v_call: TRBV30
clone_size: .
d_call: TRBD1
cdr3_nt: TGTGCCTGGACCTTTGGGGGACAGGGGAACTACGAGCAGTACTTC
cdr3_aa: CAWTFGGQGNYEQYF

j_call: TRBJ1-2
v_call: TRBV2
clone_size: once
d_call: .
cdr3_nt: TGTGCCAGCAGTGGGACTGCCAATTCTAACTATGGCTACACCTTC
cdr3_aa: CASSGTANSNYGYTF

j_call: TRBJ1-2
v_call: TRBV5-1
clone_size: .
d_call: .
cdr3_nt: TGCGCCAGCAGCTTGGATGGGGTGGCCCCCTATGGCTACACCTTC
cdr3_aa: CASSLDGVAPYGYTF

j_call: TRBJ2-5
v_call: TRBV11-3
clone_size: .
d_call: .
cdr3_nt: TGTGCCAGCAGCTCCGGGGCTGCGGAGACCCAGTACTTC
cdr3_aa: CASSSGAAETQYF

j_call: TRBJ2-2
v_call: TRBV2
clone_size: .
d_call: .
cdr3_nt: TGTGCCAGCAGTGTCGAAGGAAGCACCGGGGAGCTGTTTTTT
cdr3_aa: CASSVEGSTGELFF